These T cell receptor beta chains were read from a single sample in a study of regulatory T cells in long-lasting Graves disease. MiXCR, applied by TCRdb to the multiplex PCR reads, yields one record per CDR3 protein. The sample lists fewer than 450,000 distinct CDR3 sequences, approximately 16% occurring once. These records were also assigned to another study, of T cells in Graves' hyperthyroidism and ophthalmopathy.

Sample: peripheral blood mononuclear cells (PBMCs), taken at new diagnosis, from a patient treated with antithyroid drugs. These receptors came from a woman in her 40s with Graves disease. Each CDR3 is given with its conserved first and last residue. A D gene is named only where the DNA matches it firmly. Rows give clone size only sometimes, using once, few, many, or a class for an expanded clone.

TRBV12-3/TRBV12-4	many	-	TRBJ2-1	TGTGCCAGCAGTTCTACAGCCAATGAGCAGTTCTTC	CASSSTANEQFF
TRBV7-9	few	-	TRBJ1-3	TGTGCCAGCAGCTTAGTCGGCAGGGGCCTACATCGCTCTGGAAACACCATATATTTT	CASSLVGRGLHRSGNTIYF
TRBV6-5	-	-	TRBJ2-7	TGTGCCAGCAGTTACTCCCCGGGCAGGTCAAGCTCCTACGAGCAGTACTTC	CASSYSPGRSSSYEQYF
TRBV7-8	few	-	TRBJ2-3	TGTGCCAGCAGCTTAGTTATAGGGTATCGCACAGATACGCAGTATTTT	CASSLVIGYRTDTQYF
TRBV20-1	many	-	TRBJ2-1	TGCAGTGCCACAGACAGGCCGGTGGGGAATGAGCAGTTCTTC	CSATDRPVGNEQFF
TRBV18	few	TRBD2	TRBJ2-3	TGTGCCAGCTCACCCGAACAAGCGGGAGAGGCAGATACGCAGTATTTT	CASSPEQAGEADTQYF
TRBV14	many	-	TRBJ1-2	TGTGCCAGCAGCCAAGAAGATAGCGGTCAGGGGAACTTCTATGGCTACACCTTC	CASSQEDSGQGNFYGYTF
TRBV5-1	-	-	TRBJ2-2	TGCGCCAGCACCATCGCAGGGGCGAACACCGGGGAGCTGTTTTTT	CASTIAGANTGELFF
TRBV15	many	-	TRBJ1-1	TGTGCCACCAGCAGAGGTGGGAACACTGAAGCTTTCTTT	CATSRGGNTEAFF
TRBV7-6	many	-	TRBJ2-7	TGTGCCAGCAGCTTAACGAGGAACTTACACCCTGGACAACCCTACGAGCAGTACTTC	CASSLTRNLHPGQPYEQYF
TRBV19	many	-	TRBJ1-4	TGTGCCACCAAATTGATCGGGCAGAATAATGAAAAACTGTTTTTT	CATKLIGQNNEKLFF
TRBV3-1	few	-	TRBJ1-1	TGTGCCAGCAGGATCAGCGGTGCGACAGAAGCTTTCTTT	CASRISGATEAFF
TRBV12-3/TRBV12-4	many	TRBD1	TRBJ1-4	TGTGCCAGCAGCTCCGACAGGGGAGAAGAAAAACTGTTTTTT	CASSSDRGEEKLFF
TRBV5-1	many	TRBD1	TRBJ1-2	TGCGCCAGCAGCCAGGGGGCGCGGTATGGCTACACCTTC	CASSQGARYGYTF
TRBV2	many	-	TRBJ1-2	TGTGCCAGCAGTGAGGCCACCGCTAACTATGGCTACACCTTC	CASSEATANYGYTF
TRBV28	many	-	TRBJ2-7	TGTGCCAGCAGTTTATTTCCGGGGATGTACGAGCAGTACTTC	CASSLFPGMYEQYF
TRBV9	-	-	TRBJ2-5	TGTGCCAGCAGCGTACTTGGAGGATTCAACACCGGGGAGACCCAGTACTTC	CASSVLGGFNTGETQYF
TRBV20-1	few	TRBD2	TRBJ2-1	TGCAGTGCTTTAAATCGAGCGGGACTCTACAATGAGCAGTTCTTC	CSALNRAGLYNEQFF
TRBV9	-	TRBD1	TRBJ1-3	TGTGCCAGCAGCGTAGGGACAGGGGGGACCATATATTTT	CASSVGTGGTIYF
TRBV2	many	-	TRBJ2-7	TGTGCCAGCATGAGAGCCTACGAGCAGTACTTC	CASMRAYEQYF
TRBV30	-	-	TRBJ2-3	TGTGCCTGGAACACGGGGGCCGGAGAGGCAGATACGCAGTATTTT	CAWNTGAGEADTQYF
TRBV5-6	many	-	TRBJ2-7	TGTGCCAGCAGCAACCGTAGGAGGGCGGGCTACGAGCAGTACTTC	CASSNRRRAGYEQYF